This T cell receptor (beta chain) was recovered during a study of blood T cell repertoires in COVID-19 (dated by TCRdb to the early 2020s). Concerning the study at large: Collaborator samples came from the United States, Italy and Spain and covered acute and convalescent phases of COVID-19. The material from the prospective study consisted of cDNA or gDNA derived from T cells, B-cell-depleted T cells, or PBMCs. Deeply sampled blood TCRbeta repertoires from subjects exposed to, actively infected with, or recovered from COVID-19 were included in the dataset. A freely available public database, intended as a resource for researchers studying the immune response to SARS-CoV-2, is where the repertoires were released. Samples came from the ongoing ImmuneRACE study (first 160 participants) plus 1,254 subjects from 6 global collaborators. Nearly every sample came with metadata listing a de-identified subject ID, COVID-19 status, age in years and sex. Where available, HLA class I and class II types were taken from metadata supplied by the sample provider and were not determined by assay-based typing. Broad study findings and their caveats: The quantity of clinical and demographic metadata differed by source and by participant and was supplied without curation.

To note about this clone: Its specific antigen is unknown. Base quality data are lacking; no much larger clone is found one base away.

The CDR3, cysteine through phenylalanine, is 13 amino acids long. Of the read, only the CDR3 DNA is kept; its 39 bases are in frame from base 1. Per the germline V gene, SGDLS is the CDR1 and YYNGEE is the CDR2. V trim: 4 bases; J trim: 3 bases; unmatched bases: 3. TCRbeta CDR3 regions were amplified from genomic DNA by means of the immunoSEQ Assay, a bias-controlled multiplex PCR. In the source study's methods: Nucleated cell counts per sample were estimated from amplification of reference gene primers within the assay. Sequence reads were collapsed and filtered to measure the absolute abundance of every unique TCRbeta CDR3 rearrangement. For each sample, productive Simpson clonality was calculated by taking the square root of Simpson's diversity index across productive rearrangements. In its TCRdb copy, this immuneACCESS table keeps in-frame sequences only and misses some clones. Where compared with another copy, unresolved V genes explain less than half of these, and the others have no known cause. That table supplies the V and J calls and clone size; D and trimming were determined from the DNA. Within this sample are about 26,000 clones, with 85% to 90% of them counted one time only. The ten most abundant clones make up around 4.7% of the sample.

Whole blood was collected in K2EDTA tubes by collaborating institutions according to the institutions' own protocols. For TCRbeta analysis, collaborators shipped samples as frozen whole blood, isolated PBMCs, or DNA extracted from either of those sample types. Sequencing was performed on peripheral blood. The clonotype comes from a man between 65 and 85 years old with active COVID-19. The V gene is TRBV9 and the J gene is TRBJ2-5; 7 bases in the middle match TRBD2. The CDR3 sequence is CASSSRGEETQYF. The DNA sequence is as follows: TGTGCCAGCAGCTCACGGGGGGAAGAGACCCAGTACTTC.